This TCR beta chain originates from a study of shared clonotypes between healthy human individuals. Findings of the study overall: In a handful of donors, around 5.5% of naive CD4 clonotypes appeared in common. It was anticipated that sequencing depth would influence how many clonotypes donors shared.

Naive CD8 cells lacked CD45RO and underwent positive selection for CCR7, leaving out terminally differentiated effector memory CD45RA+ cells. A word on this clone: Antigen: not known.

It was at deep level that the assay was run. Source study methods: Filtering differed, since immunoSEQ gave only junction sequences and no quality scores. Only in-frame clones appear in the TCRdb table, and some are missing; sequencing was by immunoSEQ multiplex PCR. That table is the source of V, J and clone size, and D and trimming were worked out from the DNA. The sample has some 630,000 clones; around 96% are singletons. This CDR3 has 17 residues. Germline V CDR1 and CDR2: MDHEN, SYDVKM. V trimming: 5 bases; J trimming: 4 bases; junction bases outside the gene matches: 10. The rearrangement joins TRBV28 to TRBJ2-1; 11 bases align to TRBD2. The source is a woman aged 25 to 39 in good health. Material for sequencing was naive CD8+ T cells sorted from blood. CDR3 residues: CASSTLAGEGLYNEQFF. Here the CDR3 DNA reads TGTGCCAGCAGTACACTAGCGGGAGAAGGATTATACAATGAGCAGTTCTTC.